These 10 T cell receptor beta chains were all obtained from the same sample, sequenced in a study of TIL therapy for anti-PD-1-resistant metastatic lung cancer. This was the immunoSEQ v3 assay. The table came from immunoSEQ multiplex PCR; TCRdb's copy has only in-frame clones and leaves some out. The sample holds roughly 46,000 clones, 70% to 90% seen once. Time point in this sample: pre-treatment sample, taken before nivolumab and TIL therapy. The source material was blood, sampled at baseline. These receptor sequences come from a person aged 25-85 years with non-small cell lung cancer.

The J gene is TRBJ1-1, the V gene TRBV7-9, with D perhaps matching TRBD1 (5 bases). Trimming shortened V by 5 bases and J by 7 bases, and 11 bases separated the two germline ends. Germline V CDR1 and CDR2: SEHNR, FQNEAQ (reference sequence). The CDR3 is 12 residues long. In DNA, the CDR3 is TGTGCCAGCAGCCAGGGCGGTGGTGAAGCTTTCTTT. This sequence encodes CASSQGGGEAFF.

This clone was counted only a few times. J is TRBJ1-1 and V is TRBV7-9, with TRBD1 as a possible D gene (5 bases). V was cut by 2 bases and J by 6 bases, with 10 bases left in between. CDR3 length equals 13 residues. Germline V CDR1 and CDR2: SEHNR, FQNEAQ (reference sequence). This CDR3 reads CASSLPGDAEAFF. The CDR3 region has the DNA TGTGCCAGCAGCTTACCGGGGGACGCTGAAGCTTTCTTT.

This chain links TRBV12-3 or TRBV12-4 with TRBJ1-1, with 8 positions matching TRBD1. The CDR3 is 12 amino acids. V dropped 6 bases and J dropped 6; count of bases not matched to a gene: 3. The CDR3 loop reads CASRTGVAEAFF. DNA for the CDR3: TGTGCCAGCAGGACAGGGGTGGCTGAAGCTTTCTTT.

The V gene is TRBV28, the J gene TRBJ2-4; D uncertain. This CDR3 is built from 16 residues. V was trimmed by 6 bases and J by 3 bases, leaving 18 bases between them. The germline CDR1 and CDR2 sequences are MDHEN and SYDVKM. DNA for the CDR3: TGTGCCAGCAGAGGGCCATGGAGCGAGGACAAAAACATTCAGTACTTC. Its protein product is CASRGPWSEDKNIQYF.

The chain is built from TRBV6-6 and TRBJ1-4, with TRBD1 identical over 8 bases. The J segment lost 1 base and the V segment lost 6 bases, leaving 7 bases of the junction unmatched. The germline CDR1 and CDR2 sequences are MNHNY and SVGAGI (reference sequence). The CDR3 runs to 16 residues. CDR3 DNA: TGTGCCAGCAGGCGTCACGGACAGGGAACTAATGAAAAACTGTTTTTT. Translating gives CASRRHGQGTNEKLFF.

CDR3 sequence (DNA): TGTGCCAGCAGTTGGGGACAGGGGTTATACAATGAGCAGTTCTTC. Translating gives CASSWGQGLYNEQFF. V gene TRBV28 combines with J gene TRBJ2-1; 10 positions match TRBD1. This CDR3 is 15 amino acids long. CDR1 and CDR2 from the germline V gene are MDHEN and SYDVKM. The V gene end was trimmed by 4 bases and the J gene end by 4 bases; junction bases not matched to a gene: 4.

This chain uses TRBV10-3 with TRBJ1-6; TRBD1 aligns across 7 bases. This CDR3 region has 15 residues. Trimming at V came to 6 bases and at J to 3 bases, leaving 5 bases not matched to a gene. Germline CDR1 reads ENHRY; CDR2 reads SYGVKD. CDR3 loop: CAIRGGQDYNSPLHF. The CDR3 bases are TGTGCCATCAGGGGTGGACAGGACTATAATTCACCCCTCCACTTT.

V and J are TRBV24-1 and TRBJ2-3; D is possibly TRBD1 or TRBD2 (6 bases each). V was pared by 5 bases and J by 2 bases, with 13 bases between. Germline values: CDR1 KGHDR, CDR2 SFDVKD. The CDR3 is 15 residues long. CDR3 coding DNA: TGTGCCACCAGTGTAAGGGGGGCGACCACAGATACGCAGTATTTT. The encoded protein is CATSVRGATTDTQYF.

This clone was found a few times. V and J are TRBV12-3 or TRBV12-4 and TRBJ1-4, with D possibly TRBD1 on 5 matching bases. CDR3 length: 11 residues. With 6 bases removed from V and 12 bases from J, the gap between germline ends came to 11 bases. The CDR3 reads CASRYAGELFF. The CDR3 bases are TGTGCCAGCAGATACGCGGGGGAACTGTTTTTT.

The rearrangement links TRBV4-3 to TRBJ2-5; 11 nucleotides align to TRBD2. V lost 1 base, J lost 3 bases, and 4 bases stayed unmatched. The CDR3 length is 16 residues. Germline V lookup: CDR1 LGHNA, CDR2 YSLEER. The CDR3 loop is CASSQGRGLAEETQYF. For the CDR3, the DNA is TGCGCCAGCAGCCAAGGACGGGGACTAGCGGAAGAGACCCAGTACTTC.